These 26 T cell receptor beta chains were sequenced from one sample in a study of technical replicates of blood from a handful of donors. TCRdb keeps only in-frame clones here, not all; method: immunoSEQ multiplex PCR. Of 80,000 to 95,000 clones listed, just under 95% were seen once; the top ten hold 0.24%. What was sequenced was T cells isolated from PBMCs. These receptors all come from a human donor in good health.

V and J are TRBV6-5 and TRBJ1-5; the match to TRBD1 covers 7 bases. The CDR3 is 15 residues long. CDR1 MNHEY and CDR2 SVGAGI come from the germline V gene. V shed 6 bases, J shed 0 bases, and the junction held 5 bases outside the gene matches. CDR3 loop: CASSDRVYSNQPQHF. DNA of the CDR3: TGTGCCAGCAGCGACAGGGTGTATAGCAATCAGCCCCAGCATTTT.

This sequence joins TRBV7-8 and TRBJ2-2; 12 nucleotides line up with TRBD1. Trimming took 2 bases from V and 6 from J; bases not matched to a gene: 10. CDR1 and CDR2 (germline): SGHVS, FQNEAQ. The CDR3 covers 18 residues. This CDR3 reads CASSLNRDRGRFAGELFF. The CDR3 nucleotides read TGTGCCAGCAGCTTAAATCGGGACAGGGGGCGCTTTGCCGGGGAGCTGTTTTTT.

The chain joins TRBV29-1 to TRBJ2-1, with TRBD2 matching over 7 bases. V lost 3 bases to trimming and J lost 5 bases; unmatched junction nucleotides: 4. The CDR3 runs 13 residues. Germline CDR1 is SQVTM and CDR2 is ANQGSEA. The CDR3, as DNA: TGCAGCGTTGATACTAGCGATCACAATGAGCAGTTCTTC. Translated: CSVDTSDHNEQFF.

V gene TRBV27 combines with J gene TRBJ2-4, with 7 bases identical to TRBD2. The CDR3 length is 15 residues. CDR1 MNHEY and CDR2 SMNVEV come from the germline V gene (reference sequence). The V gene end was trimmed by 2 bases and the J gene end by 1 base; junction bases not matched to a gene: 2. CDR3 DNA: TGTGCCAGCAGTTTAGGGGGAGGGGCCAAAAACATTCAGTACTTC. It encodes CASSLGGGAKNIQYF.

The chain recombines TRBV29-1 with TRBJ1-2; D may be TRBD1 (5 bases). This CDR3 has 13 residues. Trimming took off 6 bases at V and 2 bases at J, with 13 bases between the two ends. Germline CDR1 SQVTM, CDR2 ANQGSEA. The CDR3 nucleotides read TGCAGCGTCAAGGATCAGGGAAACTATGGCTACACCTTC. Residues: CSVKDQGNYGYTF.

The V gene is TRBV29-1, the J gene TRBJ1-2, with D unresolved. This CDR3 region has 13 residues. V was cut by 6 bases and J by 3 bases, with 14 bases left in between. Per germline, CDR1 SQVTM and CDR2 ANQGSEA. The CDR3 here is CSVSTSLYYGYTF. As DNA, the CDR3 is TGCAGCGTCTCCACCAGTTTATACTATGGCTACACCTTC.

This chain joins TRBV2 and TRBJ1-5; D is unclear. The CDR3 contains 13 residues. Germline assignment: CDR1 SNHLY and CDR2 FYNNEI. Trimming took 7 bases from V and 3 from J, leaving 10 bases between them. CDR3 amino acids: CASIREINQPQHF. The CDR3 DNA reads TGTGCCAGCATTAGGGAGATCAATCAGCCCCAGCATTTT.

The rearrangement links TRBV2 to TRBJ2-7; 7 nucleotides match TRBD2. The CDR3 consists of 15 residues. CDR1 is SNHLY, CDR2 FYNNEI, per germline. V shed 2 bases and J 1 base; nucleotides not matched to a gene: 5. This CDR3 is CASSESGLTSYEQYF. The CDR3 coding sequence is TGTGCCAGCAGTGAATCGGGACTAACATCCTACGAGCAGTACTTC.

This clone was picked up a small number of times. The V gene is TRBV11-3, the J gene TRBJ1-1; D is possibly TRBD1 (6 bases). This CDR3 is built from 13 residues. The V end lost 6 bases, the J end lost 6 bases, and 14 bases lay between the germline ends. The germline gives CDR1 SGHNT, CDR2 YENEEA. The CDR3 loop reads CASSPRDKSEAFF. The CDR3 nucleotides are TGTGCCAGCAGTCCCCGGGACAAGTCTGAAGCTTTCTTT.

V is TRBV6-5 and J is TRBJ1-5; tentatively, D is TRBD1 (5 bases). V lost 0 bases and J lost 4, with 10 bases in between. Germline-derived CDR1 and CDR2 are MNHEY and SVGAGI. CDR3 length equals 15 residues. CDR3 coding DNA: TGTGCCAGCAGTTACTCGCAGGGCCCTAATCAGCCCCAGCATTTT. This gives the protein CASSYSQGPNQPQHF.

The chain is built from TRBV6-5 and TRBJ2-1; 12 bases line up with TRBD2. The V gene's germline CDR1 is MNHEY and CDR2 SVGAGI. With 6 bases clipped from V and 9 bases from J, the junction kept 9 bases outside the gene matches. The CDR3 totals 15 residues. This CDR3 reads CASSGLAGKRSEQFF. The CDR3 DNA reads as TGTGCCAGCAGCGGACTAGCGGGGAAGAGGAGTGAGCAGTTCTTC.

V and J are TRBV5-1 and TRBJ2-1; no firm D call. The CDR3 has 12 residues. The germline gives CDR1 SGHRS, CDR2 YFSETQ. Trimming took off 1 base at V and 7 bases at J, with 6 bases between the two ends. The chain's CDR3 is CASSLSVNEQFF. CDR3 DNA sequence: TGCGCCAGCAGCTTGTCAGTAAATGAGCAGTTCTTC.

V and J are TRBV28 and TRBJ2-7; D gene unclear. Germline V gene data show CDR1 as MDHEN and CDR2 as SYDVKM. The germline V and J ends were trimmed by 7 bases and 4 bases, with 11 bases remaining between them. This CDR3 region has 12 residues. For the CDR3, the DNA is TGTGCCAGCAACGGTCCTAAATACGAGCAGTACTTC. Translation: CASNGPKYEQYF.

The chain uses TRBV4-1 and TRBJ2-7; tentative D call: TRBD2 (5 bases). Between the trimmed V and J ends, which lost 0 bases and 3 bases, there was a span of 12 bases. This CDR3 region has 15 residues. CDR1 is MGHRA and CDR2 is YSYEKL in the germline V gene. CDR3 region: CASSQDEGKYYEQYF. For the CDR3, the DNA is TGCGCCAGCAGCCAAGATGAGGGCAAATACTACGAGCAGTACTTC.

The chain employs TRBV11-2 and TRBJ1-2; 9 bases are shared with TRBD1. Trimming cost V 4 bases and J 5 bases; bases outside gene matches: 8. The CDR3 contains 15 residues. Germline-derived CDR1 and CDR2 are SGHAT and FQNNGV. The CDR3 loop is CASSSVQGAGYGYTF. The CDR3 nucleotides read TGTGCCAGCAGCTCAGTACAGGGGGCCGGGTATGGCTACACCTTC.

This chain links TRBV2 with TRBJ2-5; perhaps TRBD2 as D (5 bases). CDR3 size: 15 residues. The germline V and J ends were trimmed by 6 bases and 1 base, with 15 bases remaining between them. Germline V gene sequence: CDR1 SNHLY, CDR2 FYNNEI. CDR3 amino acids: CASSGSEGGQETQYF. In DNA form, the CDR3 reads TGTGCCAGCAGCGGTAGCGAAGGAGGCCAAGAGACCCAGTACTTC.

This rearrangement joins TRBV15 to TRBJ1-3; weak D call: TRBD1 (5 bases). The CDR3 is made up of 19 amino acids. Germline lookup yields CDR1 LNHNV and CDR2 YYDKDF (reference sequence). V lost 5 bases, J lost 0 bases, and 23 bases lay in between. The CDR3 nucleotides read TGTGCCACCAGCGGAGGCCGCCGGGGGTCCACTTTCTCTGGAAACACCATATATTTT. Protein product: CATSGGRRGSTFSGNTIYF.

The CDR3: CASRTGGGSLTEAFF. CDR3 nucleotide sequence: TGTGCCAGCAGAACTGGAGGCGGGAGTCTTACTGAAGCTTTCTTT. The V and J genes are TRBV28 and TRBJ1-1; D remains ambiguous. With 6 bases removed from V and 5 bases from J, the gap between germline ends came to 19 bases. This CDR3 contains 15 residues. Germline assignment: CDR1 MDHEN and CDR2 SYDVKM.

CDR3 DNA sequence: TGCGCCAGCAAGGTAGGGGGGGCACATAATGAGCAGTTCTTC. Translating gives CASKVGGAHNEQFF. The chain links TRBV5-1 to TRBJ2-1; possibly TRBD2 for D (7 bases). Germline CDR1 reads SGHRS; CDR2 reads YFSETQ. Trimming took off 6 bases at V and 7 bases at J, with 17 bases between the two ends. The CDR3 contains 14 residues.

This sequence joins TRBV9 and TRBJ1-4; the D is unclear. Germline assignment: CDR1 SGDLS and CDR2 YYNGEE. The V end was cut by 0 bases, the J end by 6 bases, with 6 bases between. The CDR3 length is 13 residues. In DNA, the CDR3 is TGTGCCAGCAGCGTAGGGCCCGATGAAAAACTGTTTTTT. Translated, it gives CASSVGPDEKLFF.

The CDR3 DNA reads as TGTGCCAGCAGGATGGGCGATGAGCAGTTCTTC. This sequence encodes CASRMGDEQFF. The J gene is TRBJ2-1, the V gene TRBV2; no reliable D call. This CDR3 spans 11 amino acids. The V and J ends lost 6 bases and 8 bases respectively, with 8 bases between them. Looked up from germline, CDR1 is SNHLY and CDR2 is FYNNEI.

The rearrangement uses TRBV5-4 and TRBJ1-2; no definite D call. The germline CDR1 and CDR2 sequences are SGHNT and YYREEE (reference sequence). The germline V and J ends were trimmed by 6 bases and 0 bases, with 18 bases remaining between them. The CDR3 is 16 residues long. CDR3 coding DNA: TGTGCCAGCACCGAGGGCCCCGCCAGATCTAACTATGGCTACACCTTC. This translates into CASTEGPARSNYGYTF.

The chain employs TRBV29-1 and TRBJ2-3; D may be TRBD1 (5 bases). Germline assignment: CDR1 SQVTM and CDR2 ANQGSEA. The CDR3 is 14 residues long. Trimming removed 7 bases at V and 0 bases at J, with 14 bases between. CDR3 loop: CSGRTGTSTDTQYF. CDR3 in DNA: TGCAGCGGCCGTACAGGAACTAGCACAGATACGCAGTATTTT.

The V call is TRBV29-1, the J call TRBJ2-7; 9 bases agree with TRBD1. Germline V gene sequence: CDR1 SQVTM, CDR2 ANQGSEA. The CDR3 extends over 12 amino acids. Trimming at V came to 4 bases and at J to 4 bases, leaving 2 bases not matched to a gene. The CDR3 DNA sequence: TGCAGCGTTGGGGGACAGGGTTACGAGCAGTACTTC. Translation gives CSVGGQGYEQYF.

The chain uses TRBV4-1 and TRBJ2-7; D gene ambiguous. Trimming took off 0 bases at V and 4 bases at J, with 7 bases between the two ends. The CDR3 is made up of 13 amino acids. CDR1 MGHRA and CDR2 YSYEKL come from the germline V gene. CDR3 residues: CASSQDAGYEQYF. The CDR3 nucleotides are TGCGCCAGCAGCCAAGATGCAGGTTACGAGCAGTACTTC.

This chain connects TRBV5-1 to TRBJ2-3, with 12 positions matching TRBD2. This CDR3 comprises 18 residues. Germline V lookup: CDR1 SGHRS, CDR2 YFSETQ. J lost 0 bases, V lost 4 bases, and 9 bases had no gene match. Here the CDR3 reads CASSGRLAGDTSTDTQYF. CDR3 in DNA: TGCGCCAGCAGCGGAAGACTAGCGGGGGACACTAGCACAGATACGCAGTATTTT.